A single sample is the source of the 18 T cell receptor beta chains below, sequenced in a study of patients and donors after allogeneic stem cell transplantation. TCRdb re-called the RT-PCR reads with MiXCR, one entry per CDR3 protein. The repertoire holds more than 75,000 distinct CDR3 sequences, with just under 5% as singletons. Sample: blood, either unsorted or a sorted T cell fraction (not recorded which). Source of these receptors: a human donor who was either an allogeneic HSCT recipient or a stem cell or donor lymphocyte infusion donor (not recorded which). It is not recorded whose cells these are; they may come from a transplant donor.

This clonotype was seen at least ten times. The chain uses TRBV7-4 and TRBJ2-3; 7 nucleotides agree with TRBD2. Germline CDR1 reads SGHVT; CDR2 reads SQSDAQ. V shed 3 bases, J shed 0 bases, and the junction held 21 bases outside the gene matches. The CDR3 length is 21 residues. The DNA for the CDR3 is TGTGCCAGCAGCTTCTTTCTTCCCGACCCACTGGGCGGGAGCAGCACAGATACGCAGTATTTT. Encoded protein: CASSFFLPDPLGGSSTDTQYF.

Many counts were recorded for this clonotype. The chain couples TRBV29-1 to TRBJ2-3; D remains ambiguous. CDR3 length equals 12 residues. V gave up 0 bases and J gave up 6 bases, with 7 bases separating them. Germline V gene sequence: CDR1 SQVTM, CDR2 ANQGSEA. In nucleotides, the CDR3 is TGCAGCGTTGAAGACGGGTTCGATACGCAGTATTTT. The encoded protein is CSVEDGFDTQYF.

Many counts were recorded for this clonotype. The chain has TRBV6-1 and TRBJ2-5; a weak D match, TRBD2 (5 bases). Germline V gene sequence: CDR1 MNHNS, CDR2 SASEGT. The CDR3 covers 13 residues. Deletions cut 7 bases from V and 2 bases from J, with 11 bases between. The CDR3 sequence is CASTGTRQETQYF. The CDR3 DNA follows: TGTGCCAGCACAGGAACTAGACAAGAGACCCAGTACTTC.

The sample holds many counts of this clonotype. The chain uses TRBV3-1 and TRBJ1-2; 7 bases map to TRBD1. Germline CDR1 and CDR2: LGHDT and YNNKEL (reference sequence). The CDR3 covers 16 residues. V trimming: 2 bases; J trimming: 5 bases; junction bases outside the gene matches: 11. CDR3 loop: CASSQPRTGKTYGYTF. CDR3 nucleotides: TGTGCCAGCAGCCAACCCCGGACAGGAAAAACGTATGGCTACACCTTC.

This clonotype was observed at least ten times. The rearrangement uses TRBV12-3 or TRBV12-4 and TRBJ1-4; D uncertain. The germline V and J ends were trimmed by 0 bases and 6 bases, with 11 bases remaining between them. The CDR3 length is 15 residues. This CDR3 is CASSLAGIRDEKLFF. For the CDR3, the DNA is TGTGCCAGCAGTTTAGCCGGGATTAGGGATGAAAAACTGTTTTTT.

Ten or more counts support this clonotype. The chain uses TRBV10-3 and TRBJ2-1; perhaps TRBD1 as D (6 bases). V was pared by 3 bases and J by 1 base, with 16 bases between. CDR3 length: 17 amino acids. The germline CDR1 and CDR2 sequences are ENHRY and SYGVKD. CDR3 sequence reads: CAISESEQGTSYNEQFF. CDR3 DNA sequence: TGTGCCATCAGTGAATCCGAACAGGGTACATCCTACAATGAGCAGTTCTTC.

This clonotype was recorded many times. The genes are TRBV7-2 and TRBJ2-3, with a tentative D call TRBD2 (7 bases). Per germline, CDR1 SGHTA and CDR2 FQGNSA. This CDR3 has 14 amino acids. V was clipped by 1 base and J by 6 bases, with 11 bases between them. The CDR3 region is CASSLVGGGDTQYF. The CDR3 DNA reads as TGTGCCAGCAGCTTAGTGGGCGGGGGCGATACGCAGTATTTT.

This clonotype came up many times. V usage is TRBV20-1 and J usage is TRBJ2-1, with 9 positions matching TRBD1. There are 16 residues in the CDR3. CDR1 is DFQATT and CDR2 is SNEGSKA in the germline V gene (reference sequence). Losses at the gene ends were 5 bases for V and 3 bases for J; bases not matched to a gene: 11. The CDR3 here is CSASGTGRGRYNEQFF. CDR3 DNA sequence: TGCAGTGCTTCCGGGACAGGGAGAGGACGCTACAATGAGCAGTTCTTC.

This clonotype was detected ten times or more. The rearrangement links TRBV28 to TRBJ1-6; 9 bases match TRBD1. The germline V gene has CDR1 MDHEN and CDR2 SYDVKM. The CDR3 sequence is 15 residues long. The V and J ends lost 3 bases and 9 bases, in that order; junction bases with no gene match: 6. The CDR3 protein is CASSLRQGVGSPLHF. The CDR3 region has the DNA TGTGCCAGCAGTTTGAGACAGGGGGTAGGTTCACCCCTCCACTTT.

This clonotype appeared many times. This chain connects TRBV18 to TRBJ2-3; weak D call: TRBD2 (5 bases). The germline V gene has CDR1 KGHSH and CDR2 LQKENI. Trimming left V 0 bases short and J 3 bases short, with 22 bases between. There are 19 residues in the CDR3. CDR3 coding DNA: TGTGCCAGCTCACCACCGAGGGTAGCTGCTCATCTGGGGACAGATACGCAGTATTTT. As protein: CASSPPRVAAHLGTDTQYF. Full variable domain (missing parts from reference TRBV18 and TRBJ2-3): NAGVMQNPRHLVRRRGQEARLRCSPMKGHSHVYWYRQLPEEGLKFMVYLQKENIIDESGMPKERFSAEFPKEGPSILRIQQVVRGDSAAYFCASSPPRVAAHLGTDTQYFGPGTRLTVL.

This clonotype was detected many times. CDR3 bases: TGTGCCAGCAGTGAAGGGCGGAGCTCTGCCTACTTTAATTCACCCCTCCACTTT. It yields the protein CASSEGRSSAYFNSPLHF. The chain carries TRBV2 and TRBJ1-6; D is ambiguous. Trimming removed 1 base at V and 6 bases at J, with 19 bases between. CDR1 is SNHLY, CDR2 FYNNEI, per germline. The CDR3 covers 18 residues.

This clonotype was observed at least ten times. The chain links TRBV29-1 to TRBJ1-1, with D maybe TRBD1 (6 bases). Germline CDR1 SQVTM, CDR2 ANQGSEA. CDR3 length: 14 amino acids. V lost 6 bases to trimming and J lost 4 bases, with 18 bases between them. This chain's CDR3 is CSVGTGYLFTEAFF. The CDR3 DNA sequence: TGCAGCGTAGGCACAGGGTACCTTTTCACTGAAGCTTTCTTT.

This clonotype was picked up many times. V usage is TRBV5-6 and J usage is TRBJ1-2, with 9 bases that match TRBD1. The CDR3 is made up of 14 amino acids. The V gene's germline CDR1 is SGHDT and CDR2 YYEEEE. J was trimmed by 7 bases and V by 4 bases; bases with no gene match: 8. The CDR3 DNA reads TGTGCCAGCAGCCCTGGACAGGGGATTCGTGGCTACACCTTC. Its translation: CASSPGQGIRGYTF.

V usage is TRBV7-8 and J usage is TRBJ2-7; 9 positions agree with TRBD1. Germline CDR1 SGHVS, CDR2 FQNEAQ. This CDR3 contains 15 residues. V lost 5 bases to trimming and J lost 4 bases; unmatched junction nucleotides: 9. The CDR3 DNA follows: TGTGCCAGCAGCCTTAGGTCACAGGGGGCGTACGAGCAGTACTTC. Translating gives CASSLRSQGAYEQYF.

This clonotype was detected many times. J is TRBJ2-7 and V is TRBV7-2; TRBD2 is a possible D gene (6 bases). The length of the CDR3 is 16 residues. V shed 3 bases and J shed 4 bases, with 19 bases lying between them. Germline CDR1 is SGHTA and CDR2 is FQGNSA. CDR3 sequence reads: CASSLEGNPPIYEQYF. The CDR3 coding sequence is TGTGCCAGCAGCTTGGAGGGAAACCCGCCAATTTACGAGCAGTACTTC.

The sample holds many counts of this clonotype. The V and J genes are TRBV18 and TRBJ1-2; weak D call: TRBD1 (6 bases). This CDR3 region has 13 residues. From germline, CDR1 is KGHSH and CDR2 LQKENI. V gave up 3 bases and J gave up 3 bases, with 8 bases separating them. The CDR3 DNA is TGTGCCAGCTCACCCGACAGGTACTATGGCTACACCTTC. Residues: CASSPDRYYGYTF.

V gene TRBV11-2 combines with J gene TRBJ2-2; D not certain. Deletions cut 4 bases from V and 0 bases from J, with 6 bases between. Germline assignment: CDR1 SGHAT and CDR2 FQNNGV. The CDR3 loop spans 14 amino acids. Here the CDR3 reads CASSYDSNTGELFF. In DNA, the CDR3 is TGTGCCAGCAGCTACGATTCGAACACCGGGGAGCTGTTTTTT.

This clonotype was seen ten or more times. This rearrangement joins TRBV4-1 to TRBJ2-2; possible D gene TRBD1, 6 bases. Trimming took off 2 bases at V and 6 bases at J, with 13 bases between the two ends. Germline CDR1 reads MGHRA; CDR2 reads YSYEKL. This CDR3 has 15 residues. The CDR3 DNA is TGCGCCAGCAGCCAAAGGGACACGCCGGCCGGGGAGCTGTTTTTT. Its protein is CASSQRDTPAGELFF.